This is a list of T cell receptor beta chains from one sample in a study of T-cell memory formation after mild COVID-19. MiXCR was run by TCRdb on the 5' RACE reads, yielding one entry per CDR3 protein. The sample holds approximately 440,000 distinct CDR3 sequences; 20% are singletons and the top ten take roughly 8.4%. Sequenced sample: PBMCs or a T cell subset sorted from them (not recorded which). The receptors shown here come from an adult woman who had mild COVID-19 (a few samples of this study predate the infection). Cell type and time point are not known. Both conserved end residues are part of each CDR3. A D gene is named only where the DNA matches it firmly. Clone sizes are given selectively: once, few, many, or a class where the clone is expanded.

d_gene | j_gene | v_gene | abundance | CDR3aa | CDR3nt
. | TRBJ2-7 | TRBV7-4 | few | CASSLYRLRGRYEQYF | TGTGCCAGCAGCTTATACCGTCTCAGGGGACGATACGAGCAGTACTTC
. | TRBJ1-2 | TRBV6-5 | . | CASGNREEWGYTF | TGTGCCAGCGGAAACAGGGAGGAGTGGGGCTACACCTTC
. | TRBJ2-3 | TRBV29-1 | few | CSVALTDTQYF | TGCAGCGTTGCCCTGACAGATACGCAGTATTTT
. | TRBJ2-1 | TRBV12-3/TRBV12-4 | few | CASSFELWEQFF | TGTGCCAGCAGTTTCGAGCTGTGGGAGCAGTTCTTC
. | TRBJ1-1 | TRBV4-3 | . | CASSQAFGQGRNTEAFF | TGCGCCAGCAGCCAAGCTTTTGGTCAGGGACGAAACACTGAAGCTTTCTTT
. | TRBJ2-7 | TRBV4-3 | . | CASSAGEYMDEQYF | TGCGCCAGCAGTGCAGGGGAATATATGGACGAGCAGTACTTC
. | TRBJ2-3 | TRBV7-2 | . | CASSLLRLTTTDTQYF | TGTGCCAGCAGCCTCCTAAGGTTGACTACCACAGATACGCAGTATTTT
TRBD1 | TRBJ1-5 | TRBV19 | . | CAGGQAGNQPQHF | TGTGCCGGGGGACAGGCAGGCAATCAGCCCCAGCATTTT
. | TRBJ2-1 | TRBV12-3/TRBV12-4 | few | CAVAGVSSYNEQFF | TGTGCCGTGGCCGGGGTTAGCTCCTACAATGAGCAGTTCTTC
. | TRBJ1-4 | TRBV18 | . | CASSLQRVNEKLFF | TGTGCCAGCTCACTACAGAGGGTTAATGAAAAACTGTTTTTT
. | TRBJ2-7 | TRBV29-1 | few | CSVEVGGFYEQYF | TGCAGCGTTGAAGTTGGAGGATTCTACGAGCAGTACTTC
. | TRBJ2-1 | TRBV20-1 | . | CSAPLETYNEQFF | TGCAGTGCCCCCCTCGAAACCTACAATGAGCAGTTCTTC
. | TRBJ2-3 | TRBV2 | . | CASSDAVLGDSTDTQYF | TGTGCCAGCAGTGATGCGGTCCTAGGGGATAGCACAGATACGCAGTATTTT
. | TRBJ2-7 | TRBV24-1 | . | CATSDVEGVYEQYF | TGTGCCACCAGTGATGTTGAAGGGGTCTACGAGCAGTACTTC
. | TRBJ1-5 | TRBV2 | many | CASNEGFYQPQHF | TGTGCCAGCAATGAAGGTTTTTATCAGCCCCAGCATTTT
. | TRBJ2-1 | TRBV6-2/TRBV6-3 | . | CASSRSAHEQFF | TGTGCCAGCAGCCGATCGGCCCATGAGCAGTTCTTC
. | TRBJ1-4 | TRBV18 | . | CASSDTEATNEKLFF | TGTGCCAGCTCAGATACAGAAGCAACTAATGAAAAACTGTTTTTT
TRBD2 | TRBJ2-1 | TRBV7-9 | many | CASSHLETGLAGGAGEQFF | TGTGCCAGCAGCCATTTAGAGACGGGACTAGCGGGGGGAGCTGGTGAGCAGTTCTTC
. | TRBJ1-2 | TRBV10-3 | . | CAISESAGTGTYGYTF | TGTGCCATCAGTGAGTCCGCCGGGACGGGGACCTATGGCTACACCTTC
. | TRBJ2-7 | TRBV5-6 | . | CASSLYGHPQGDHEQYF | TGTGCCAGCAGCTTGTACGGCCACCCCCAGGGTGACCACGAGCAGTACTTC
. | TRBJ2-7 | TRBV21-1 | few | CATVTGRHEQYF | TGTGCCACCGTCACGGGGAGACACGAGCAGTACTTC